This T cell receptor beta chain was identified during a study of identical twins. CDR1 and CDR2 from the germline V gene are SGHAT and FQNNGV. The CDR3 has 14 residues. V was clipped by 4 bases and J by 5 bases, with 14 bases between them. Of note for this clonotype: Its antigen is unknown.

With template switching, a universal primer site was added, and the cDNA carried unique molecular identifiers. TCRdb passed the 5' RACE reads through MiXCR, listing each CDR3 protein once. The sample holds some 560,000 distinct CDR3 sequences; around a tenth are singletons and the top ten take approximately 3%. General study results and limits: Where out-of-frame alpha sequences were twin-shared, they showed excess low generation probability.

The same sample was also studied in work on yellow fever vaccine responses in identical twins.

The chain has TRBV11-2 and TRBJ2-5; possible D gene TRBD1, 6 bases. What was sequenced was PBMCs. The TCR was taken from a woman under 30 in good health. The DNA for the CDR3 is TGTGCCAGCAGCTACGGACAGCCAGGGGAGACCCAGTACTTC. Its protein is CASSYGQPGETQYF.